What follows describes a single TCR beta chain. Its specificity is unknown. Trimming left V 7 bases short and J 4 bases short, with 10 bases between. The CDR3 runs 13 residues. CDR1 and CDR2 from the germline V gene are MNHNY and SVGAGI (reference sequence). These data come from a study of blood T cells in healthy people across ages. Points from the study as a whole: It was held that the diversity estimates obtained from one million T cells were underestimates. A conclusive naive versus antigen-experienced comparison was prevented by the unsorted PBMCs.

A second PCR of about 7 to 11 cycles used a sample-barcoded 5' primer and a J-beta primer mix. TCRdb passed the 5' RACE reads through MiXCR, listing each CDR3 protein once. The data contain hundreds of thousands of distinct CDR3 sequences, roughly 25% of them singletons. The same data also went into a second study, on T cells of mothers and their children. As that report states: The entire RNA extract went into cDNA synthesis at about 1.5 ug per 15 ul.

The specimen was blood. The V gene is TRBV6-6, the J gene TRBJ1-4; maybe TRBD1 (5 bases). The TCR sequence derives from a boy younger than 18 in good health. The CDR3 sequence is CASTGLFNEKLFF. The CDR3 DNA follows: TGTGCCAGCACAGGGCTGTTTAATGAAAAACTGTTTTTT.